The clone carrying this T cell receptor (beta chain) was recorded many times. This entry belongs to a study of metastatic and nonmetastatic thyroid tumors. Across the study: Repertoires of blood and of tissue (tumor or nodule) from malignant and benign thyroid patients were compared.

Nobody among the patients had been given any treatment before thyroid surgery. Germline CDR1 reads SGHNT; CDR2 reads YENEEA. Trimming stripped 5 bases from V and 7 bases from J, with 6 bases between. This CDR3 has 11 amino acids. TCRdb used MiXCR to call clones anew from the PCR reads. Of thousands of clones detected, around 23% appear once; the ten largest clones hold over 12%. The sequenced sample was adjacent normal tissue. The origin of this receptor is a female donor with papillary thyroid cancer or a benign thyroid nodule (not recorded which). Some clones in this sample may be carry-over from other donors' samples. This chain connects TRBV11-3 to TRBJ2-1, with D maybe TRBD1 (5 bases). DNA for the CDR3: TGTGCCAGCAGCAGGGGTAATGAGCAGTTCTTC. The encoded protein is CASSRGNEQFF. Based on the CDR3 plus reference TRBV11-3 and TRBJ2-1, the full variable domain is EAGVVQSPRYKIIEKKQPVAFWCNPISGHNTLYWYLQNLGQGPELLIRYENEEAVDDSQLPKDRFSAERLKGVDSTLKIQPAELGDSAVYLCASSRGNEQFFGPGTRLTVL.